This T cell receptor beta chain was retrieved from a study of shared clonotypes between healthy human individuals. As concerns this clone: Antigen: not known.

Germline V gives CDR1 SGHRS, CDR2 YFSETQ. This CDR3 region has 12 residues. The V and J ends lost 4 bases and 4 bases respectively, with 8 bases between them. Findings and limits, study-wide: A generally larger estimated richness was seen in naive subsets than in memory subsets.

The repertoire was sequenced with immunoSEQ multiplex PCR; TCRdb's copy has only in-frame clones and lacks some. This sample has some 1.5 million clones, with 95% to 99% found just once. The J gene is TRBJ1-2, the V gene TRBV5-1; no clear D. This TCR derives from a man aged 25-45 years in good health. Sequencing was carried out using naive CD4+ T cells sorted from blood. Subset here: CD45RA+ positively selected. CDR3 DNA: TGCGCCAGCAGCGTGGACCGCTATGGCTACACCTTC. Translation: CASSVDRYGYTF. Full variable domain (outside the CDR3, taken from reference TRBV5-1 and TRBJ1-2): KAGVTQTPRYLIKTRGQQVTLSCSPISGHRSVSWYQQTPGQGLQFLFEYFSETQRNKGNFPGRFSGRQFSNSRSEMNVSTLELGDSALYLCASSVDRYGYTFGSGTRLTVV.